This T cell receptor (beta chain) derives from a study of cytomegalovirus exposure and HLA in healthy donors. Researchers ran the PCR with 60 Vbeta and 13 Jbeta primers. Method: immunoSEQ multiplex PCR; TCRdb's copy keeps in-frame clones and lacks some. The sample carries about 120,000 clones, over 60% recorded once. The CDR3 has 14 amino acids. V was clipped by 1 base and J by 3 bases, with 9 bases between them. The germline gives CDR1 LNHNV, CDR2 YYDKDF (reference sequence). The source is a man aged 25-45 years in good health and CMV-seropositive. The J gene is TRBJ1-2, the V gene TRBV15; D unclear. Sequenced sample: PBMCs. CDR3 DNA sequence: TGTGCCACCAGCAGAGGAACAGATTACTATGGCTACACCTTC. Translation: CATSRGTDYYGYTF.